This TCR beta chain was found in a study of identical twins. The CDR3 is made up of 19 amino acids. J gave up 3 bases and V 1 base, and 18 bases lay outside the gene matches. This clonotype was picked up a small number of times. TCRdb reanalysed the 5' RACE reads using MiXCR and keeps one entry per CDR3 protein. The table has fewer than 500,000 distinct CDR3 sequences, 24% seen once; the top ten hold about 2.7%. These records were also assigned to another study, of T cells expressing NK-cell markers. From that study: In a few donors, dominant clonotypes made up about 28.3-65% of CD3+CD56-NKG2C+ cells.

Sequencing input: CD4+ T cells sorted from blood. The TCR was taken from a young woman in good health. The chain is built from TRBV12-3 or TRBV12-4 and TRBJ2-7, with 7 bases that match TRBD1. The CDR3 sequence: CASSLGGTARIIMNYEQYF. In DNA form, the CDR3 reads TGTGCCAGCAGTTTAGGAGGGACAGCAAGAATCATAATGAACTACGAGCAGTACTTC.